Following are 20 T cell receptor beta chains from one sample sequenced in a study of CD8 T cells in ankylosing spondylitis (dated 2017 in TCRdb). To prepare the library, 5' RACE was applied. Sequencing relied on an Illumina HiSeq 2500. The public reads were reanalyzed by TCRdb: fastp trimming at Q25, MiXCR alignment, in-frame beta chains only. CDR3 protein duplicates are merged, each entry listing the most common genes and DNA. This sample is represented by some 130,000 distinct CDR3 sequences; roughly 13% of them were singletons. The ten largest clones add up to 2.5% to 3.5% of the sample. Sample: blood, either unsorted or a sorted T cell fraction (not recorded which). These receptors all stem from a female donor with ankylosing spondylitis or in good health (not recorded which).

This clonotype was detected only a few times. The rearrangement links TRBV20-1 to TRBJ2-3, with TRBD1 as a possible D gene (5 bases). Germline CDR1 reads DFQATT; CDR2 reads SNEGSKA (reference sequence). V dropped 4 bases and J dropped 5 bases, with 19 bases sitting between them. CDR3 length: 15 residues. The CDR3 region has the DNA TGCAGTGCTACACCGGGTCTTACAGGTCAAGATACGCAGTATTTT. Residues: CSATPGLTGQDTQYF.

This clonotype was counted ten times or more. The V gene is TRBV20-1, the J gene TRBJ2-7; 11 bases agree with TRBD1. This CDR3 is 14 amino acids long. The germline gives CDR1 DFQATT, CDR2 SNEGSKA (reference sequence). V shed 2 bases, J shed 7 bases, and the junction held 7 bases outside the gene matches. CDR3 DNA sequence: TGCAGTGCTAGACAGGGACAGGGGGTAGGGGAGCAGTACTTC. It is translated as CSARQGQGVGEQYF.

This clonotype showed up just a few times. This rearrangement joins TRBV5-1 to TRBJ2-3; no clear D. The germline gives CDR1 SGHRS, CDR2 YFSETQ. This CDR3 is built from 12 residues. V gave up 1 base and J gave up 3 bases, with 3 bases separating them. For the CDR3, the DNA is TGCGCCAGCAGCTTGTGGACAGATACGCAGTATTTT. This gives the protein CASSLWTDTQYF. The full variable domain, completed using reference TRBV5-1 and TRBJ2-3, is KAGVTQTPRYLIKTRGQQVTLSCSPISGHRSVSWYQQTPGQGLQFLFEYFSETQRNKGNFPGRFSGRQFSNSRSEMNVSTLELGDSALYLCASSLWTDTQYFGPGTRLTVL.

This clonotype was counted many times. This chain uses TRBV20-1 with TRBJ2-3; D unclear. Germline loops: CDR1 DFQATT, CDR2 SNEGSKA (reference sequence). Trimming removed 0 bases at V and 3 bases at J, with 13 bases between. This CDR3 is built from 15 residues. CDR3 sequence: CSARDQVGWTDTQYF. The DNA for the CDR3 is TGCAGTGCTAGAGATCAGGTGGGATGGACAGATACGCAGTATTTT.

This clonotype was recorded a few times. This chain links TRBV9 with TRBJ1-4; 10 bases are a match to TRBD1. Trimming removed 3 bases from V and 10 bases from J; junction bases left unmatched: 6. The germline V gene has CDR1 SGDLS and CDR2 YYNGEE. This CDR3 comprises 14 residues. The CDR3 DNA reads TGTGCCAGCAGCGCGACAGGGGGCGGGGGAAAACTGTTTTTT. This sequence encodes CASSATGGGGKLFF.

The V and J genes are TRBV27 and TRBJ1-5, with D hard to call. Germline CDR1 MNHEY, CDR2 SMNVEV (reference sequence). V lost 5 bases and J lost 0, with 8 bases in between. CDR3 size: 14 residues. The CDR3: CASSRFYSNQPQHF. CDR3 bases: TGTGCCAGCAGTCGTTTCTATAGCAATCAGCCCCAGCATTTT.

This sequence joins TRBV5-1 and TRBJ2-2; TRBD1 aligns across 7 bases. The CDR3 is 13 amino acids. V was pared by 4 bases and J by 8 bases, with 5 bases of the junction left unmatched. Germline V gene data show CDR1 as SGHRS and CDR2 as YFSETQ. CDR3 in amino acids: CASSTPGQGELFF. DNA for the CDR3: TGCGCCAGCAGCACGCCGGGACAGGGGGAGCTGTTTTTT.

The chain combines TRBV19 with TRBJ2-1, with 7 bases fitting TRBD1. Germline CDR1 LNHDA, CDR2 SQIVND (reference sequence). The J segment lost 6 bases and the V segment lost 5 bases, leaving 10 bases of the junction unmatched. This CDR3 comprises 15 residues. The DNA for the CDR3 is TGTGCCAGTAGTCCAACGACAGGGCGGCGCAATGAGCAGTTCTTC. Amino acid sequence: CASSPTTGRRNEQFF.

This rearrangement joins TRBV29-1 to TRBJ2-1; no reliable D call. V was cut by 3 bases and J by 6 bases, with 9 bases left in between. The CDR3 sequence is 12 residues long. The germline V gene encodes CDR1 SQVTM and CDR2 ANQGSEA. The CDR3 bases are TGCAGCGTTGAGAGAAATTCCAATGAGCAGTTCTTC. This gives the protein CSVERNSNEQFF.

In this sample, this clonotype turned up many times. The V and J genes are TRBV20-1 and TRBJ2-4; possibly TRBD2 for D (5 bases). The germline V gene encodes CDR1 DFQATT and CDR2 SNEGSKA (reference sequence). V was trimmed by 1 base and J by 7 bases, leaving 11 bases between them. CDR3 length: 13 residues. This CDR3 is CSARVPSSNIQYF. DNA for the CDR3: TGCAGTGCTAGAGTCCCTAGCAGCAACATTCAGTACTTC.

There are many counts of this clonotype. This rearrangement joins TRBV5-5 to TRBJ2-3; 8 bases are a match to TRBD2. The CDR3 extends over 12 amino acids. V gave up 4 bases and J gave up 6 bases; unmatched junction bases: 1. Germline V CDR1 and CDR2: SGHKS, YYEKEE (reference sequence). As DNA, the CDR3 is TGTGCCAGCAGCCGACTAGCGGATACGCAGTATTTT. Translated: CASSRLADTQYF.

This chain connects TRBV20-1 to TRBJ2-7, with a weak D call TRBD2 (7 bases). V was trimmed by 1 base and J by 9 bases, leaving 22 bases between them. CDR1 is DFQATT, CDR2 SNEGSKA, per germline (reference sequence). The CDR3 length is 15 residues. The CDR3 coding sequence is TGCAGTGCTAGAGCAGCGGGACACCTCTTTCAAGTGCAGTACTTC. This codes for CSARAAGHLFQVQYF.

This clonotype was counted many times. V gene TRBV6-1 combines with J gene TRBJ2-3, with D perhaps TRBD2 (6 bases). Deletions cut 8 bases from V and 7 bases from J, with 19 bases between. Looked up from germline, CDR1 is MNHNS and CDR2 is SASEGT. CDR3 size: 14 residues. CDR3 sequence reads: CASRAPGVRNTQYF. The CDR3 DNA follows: TGTGCCAGCCGGGCGCCGGGGGTACGAAATACGCAGTATTTT.

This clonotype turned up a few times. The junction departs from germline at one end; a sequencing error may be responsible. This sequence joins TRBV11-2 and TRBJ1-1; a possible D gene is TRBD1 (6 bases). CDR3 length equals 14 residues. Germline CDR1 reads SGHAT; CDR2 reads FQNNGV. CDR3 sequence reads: CASSLEWGDTEAFF. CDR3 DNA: TGTGCCAGCAGCTTAGAGTGGGGGGACACCGAAGCTTTCTTT. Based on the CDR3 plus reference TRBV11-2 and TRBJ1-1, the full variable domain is EAGVAQSPRYKIIEKRQSVAFWCNPISGHATLYWYQQILGQGPKLLIQFQNNGVVDDSQLPKDRFSAERLKGVDSTLKIQPAKLEDSAVYLCASSLEWGDTEAFFGQGTRLTVV.

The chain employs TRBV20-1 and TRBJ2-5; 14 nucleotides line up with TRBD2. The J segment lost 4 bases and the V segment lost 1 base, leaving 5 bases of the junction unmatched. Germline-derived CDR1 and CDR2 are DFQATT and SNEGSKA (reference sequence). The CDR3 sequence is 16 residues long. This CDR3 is CSARAGTSGRGETQYF. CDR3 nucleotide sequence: TGCAGTGCTAGAGCAGGGACTAGCGGGAGAGGAGAGACCCAGTACTTC.

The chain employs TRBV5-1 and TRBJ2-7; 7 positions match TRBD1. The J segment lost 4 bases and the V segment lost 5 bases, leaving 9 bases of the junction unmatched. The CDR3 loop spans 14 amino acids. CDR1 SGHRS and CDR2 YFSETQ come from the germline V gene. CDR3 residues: CASRYDRVGYEQYF. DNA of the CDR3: TGCGCCAGCAGATATGACAGGGTAGGGTACGAGCAGTACTTC.

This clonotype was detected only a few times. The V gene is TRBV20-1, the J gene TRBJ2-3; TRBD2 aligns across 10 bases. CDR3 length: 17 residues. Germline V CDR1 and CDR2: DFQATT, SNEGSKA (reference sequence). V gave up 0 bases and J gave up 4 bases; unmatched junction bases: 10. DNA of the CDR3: TGCAGTGCTAGAGATCCTAGCGGGAGTTCATTCTCAGATACGCAGTATTTT. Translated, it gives CSARDPSGSSFSDTQYF.

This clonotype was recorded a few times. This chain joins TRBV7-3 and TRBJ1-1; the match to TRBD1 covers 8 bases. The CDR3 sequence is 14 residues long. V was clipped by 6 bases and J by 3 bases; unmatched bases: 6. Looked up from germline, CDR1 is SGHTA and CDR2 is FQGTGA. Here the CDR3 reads CASRPNRGDTEAFF. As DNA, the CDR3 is TGTGCCAGCAGGCCGAACAGGGGGGACACTGAAGCTTTCTTT.

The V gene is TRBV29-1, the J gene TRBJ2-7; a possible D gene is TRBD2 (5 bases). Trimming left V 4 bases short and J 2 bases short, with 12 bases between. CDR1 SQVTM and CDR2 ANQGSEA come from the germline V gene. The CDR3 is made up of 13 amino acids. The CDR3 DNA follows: TGCAGCGTTGTTACGGGGTCCCCCTACGAGCAGTACTTC. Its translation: CSVVTGSPYEQYF.

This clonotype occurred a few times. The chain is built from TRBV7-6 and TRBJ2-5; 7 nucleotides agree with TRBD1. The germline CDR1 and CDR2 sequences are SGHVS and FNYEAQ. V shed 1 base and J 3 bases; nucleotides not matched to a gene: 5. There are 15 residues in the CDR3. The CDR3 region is CASSLEGALEETQYF. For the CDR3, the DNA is TGTGCCAGCAGCTTAGAGGGGGCGCTGGAAGAGACCCAGTACTTC.